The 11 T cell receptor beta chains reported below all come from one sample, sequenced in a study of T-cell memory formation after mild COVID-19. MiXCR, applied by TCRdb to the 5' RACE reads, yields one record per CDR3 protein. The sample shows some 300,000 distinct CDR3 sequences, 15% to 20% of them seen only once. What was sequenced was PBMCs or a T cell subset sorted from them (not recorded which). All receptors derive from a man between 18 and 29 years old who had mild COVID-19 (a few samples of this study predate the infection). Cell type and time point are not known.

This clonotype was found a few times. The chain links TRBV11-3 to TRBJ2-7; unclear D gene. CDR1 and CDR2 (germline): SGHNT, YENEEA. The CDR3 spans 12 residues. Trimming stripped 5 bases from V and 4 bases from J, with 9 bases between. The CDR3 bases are TGTGCCAGCAGCAACACCGGGTACGAGCAGTACTTC. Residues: CASSNTGYEQYF.

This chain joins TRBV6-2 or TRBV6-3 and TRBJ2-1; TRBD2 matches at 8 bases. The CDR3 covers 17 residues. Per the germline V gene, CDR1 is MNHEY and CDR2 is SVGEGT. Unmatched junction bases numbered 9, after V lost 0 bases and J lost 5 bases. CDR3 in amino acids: CASSYSIVQRGHNEQFF. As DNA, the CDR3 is TGTGCCAGCAGTTACTCGATAGTCCAGCGGGGGCACAATGAGCAGTTCTTC.

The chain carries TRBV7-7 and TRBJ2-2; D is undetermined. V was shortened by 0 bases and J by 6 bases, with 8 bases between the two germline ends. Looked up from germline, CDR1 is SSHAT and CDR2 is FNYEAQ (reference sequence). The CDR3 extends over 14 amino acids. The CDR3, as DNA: TGTGCCAGCAGCTTAGCCGGAACATCCGGGGAGCTGTTTTTT. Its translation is CASSLAGTSGELFF.

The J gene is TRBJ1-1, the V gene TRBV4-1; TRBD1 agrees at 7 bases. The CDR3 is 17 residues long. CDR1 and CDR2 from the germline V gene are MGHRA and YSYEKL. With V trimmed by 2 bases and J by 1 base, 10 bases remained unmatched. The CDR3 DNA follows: TGCGCCAGCAGCCAACTGCCCGGGACAGATTCGAACACTGAAGCTTTCTTT. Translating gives CASSQLPGTDSNTEAFF.

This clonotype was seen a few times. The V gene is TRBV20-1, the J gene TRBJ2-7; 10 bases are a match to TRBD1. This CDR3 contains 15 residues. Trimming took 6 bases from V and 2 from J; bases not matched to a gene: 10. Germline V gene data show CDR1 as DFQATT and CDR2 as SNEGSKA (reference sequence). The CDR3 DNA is TGCAGTGCCGGAGGGGACAGGGGCTCGACCTACGAGCAGTACTTC. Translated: CSAGGDRGSTYEQYF.

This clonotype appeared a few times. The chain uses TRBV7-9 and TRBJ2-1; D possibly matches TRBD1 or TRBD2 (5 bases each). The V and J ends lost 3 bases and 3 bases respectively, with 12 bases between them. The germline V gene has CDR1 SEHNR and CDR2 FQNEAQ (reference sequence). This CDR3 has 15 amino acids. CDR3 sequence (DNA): TGTGCCAGCAGCTTCTCCGGGGCGATCTACAATGAGCAGTTCTTC. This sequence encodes CASSFSGAIYNEQFF.

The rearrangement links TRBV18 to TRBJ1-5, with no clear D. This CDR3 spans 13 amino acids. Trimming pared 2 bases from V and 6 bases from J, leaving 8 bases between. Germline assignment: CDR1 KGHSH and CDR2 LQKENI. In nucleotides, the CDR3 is TGTGCCAGCTCACCAGGAGGTCCTCAGCCCCAGCATTTT. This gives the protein CASSPGGPQPQHF.

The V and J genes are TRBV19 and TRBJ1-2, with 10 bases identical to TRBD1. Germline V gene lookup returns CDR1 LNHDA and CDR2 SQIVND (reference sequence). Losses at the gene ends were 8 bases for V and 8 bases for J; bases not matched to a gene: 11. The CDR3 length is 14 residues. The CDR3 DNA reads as TGTGCCAGTTCCTTGACAGGGGGCAATCGAGGCTACACCTTC. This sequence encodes CASSLTGGNRGYTF. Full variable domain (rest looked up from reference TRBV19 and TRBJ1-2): DGGITQSPKYLFRKEGQNVTLSCEQNLNHDAMYWYRQDPGQGLRLIYYSQIVNDFQKGDIAEGYSVSREKKESFPLTVTSAQKNPTAFYLCASSLTGGNRGYTFGSGTRLTVV.

The CDR3 region is CAIGSGGEETQYF. The CDR3 DNA is TGTGCCATCGGTAGCGGGGGCGAAGAGACCCAGTACTTC. The chain uses TRBV12-3 or TRBV12-4 and TRBJ2-5; TRBD2 aligns across 9 bases. The CDR3 extends over 13 amino acids. Losses at the gene ends were 10 bases for V and 3 bases for J; bases not matched to a gene: 6.

The CDR3 DNA sequence: TGTGCCAGCAGCTCCATCCACACAGATACGCAGTATTTT. Protein product: CASSSIHTDTQYF. This chain uses TRBV7-6 with TRBJ2-3, with D unclear. CDR3 size: 13 residues. The V and J ends lost 4 bases and 2 bases respectively, with 7 bases between them. Germline assignment: CDR1 SGHVS and CDR2 FNYEAQ. The full variable domain, completed using reference TRBV7-6 and TRBJ2-3, is GAGVSQSPRYKVTKRGQDVALRCDPISGHVSLYWYRQALGQGPEFLTYFNYEAQQDKSGLPNDRFSAERPEGSISTLTIQRTEQRDSAMYRCASSSIHTDTQYFGPGTRLTVL.

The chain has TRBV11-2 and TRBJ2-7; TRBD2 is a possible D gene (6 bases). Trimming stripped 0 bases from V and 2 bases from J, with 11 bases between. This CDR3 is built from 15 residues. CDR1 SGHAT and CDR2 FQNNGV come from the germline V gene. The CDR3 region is CASSLDGGEPYEQYF. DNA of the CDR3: TGTGCCAGCAGCTTAGATGGCGGGGAACCCTACGAGCAGTACTTC.